This is a list of T cell receptor beta chains from one sample in a study of blood T cell repertoires in COVID-19. TCRdb's table, derived via immunoSEQ multiplex PCR, lists solely in-frame clones and lacks some. The sample records 200,000 to 250,000 clones, around 87% being singletons. The sample consisted of PBMCs or T cells enriched from blood (not recorded which). Receptors were obtained from a woman aged 18-29 years in a cohort exposed to, infected with or recovered from COVID-19 (not recorded which). CDR3s include the opening cysteine and the closing phenylalanine or tryptophan. A D gene is named only where the DNA matches it firmly. Clone size is shown for a subset of rows, as once, few, many or a class of expanded clone.

-	TRBV10-2	-	TRBJ1-1	CASSESLSTEAFF	TGCGCCAGCAGTGAGTCGTTATCCACTGAAGCTTTCTTT
-	TRBV21-1	-	TRBJ2-7	CASSKSSIRVLVGQYF	TGTGCCAGCAGCAAAAGTTCGATCAGGGTCTTGGTTGGGCAGTACTTC
-	TRBV27	-	TRBJ1-2	CAMSDRYGYTF	TGTGCCATGTCCGATCGGTATGGCTACACCTTC
-	TRBV7-3	-	TRBJ1-1	CASSEGEGGNTEAFF	TGTGCCAGCAGTGAGGGGGAAGGGGGTAACACTGAAGCTTTCTTT
-	TRBV18	-	TRBJ2-7	CASSPRGGNLYEQYF	TGTGCCAGCTCACCACGGGGCGGGAATCTCTACGAGCAGTACTTC
-	TRBV10-3	TRBD2	TRBJ2-5	CAISESGLVRETQYF	TGTGCCATCAGTGAGTCGGGACTAGTGAGGGAGACCCAGTACTTC
-	TRBV4-2	-	TRBJ2-1	CASSQDLGNYNEQFF	TGTGCCAGCAGCCAAGATCTGGGCAACTACAATGAGCAGTTCTTC
-	TRBV7-9	-	TRBJ1-2	CASSLGVLPNPGEYGYTF	TGTGCCAGCAGCTTAGGTGTTTTGCCGAACCCAGGGGAATATGGCTACACCTTC
-	TRBV11-3	-	TRBJ2-7	CASSLQVSYEQYF	TGTGCCAGCAGCCTACAGGTTTCCTACGAGCAGTACTTC
once	TRBV12-5	-	TRBJ2-3	CASGVGDTQYF	TGTGCTAGTGGAGTCGGAGATACGCAGTATTTT
-	TRBV6-1	-	TRBJ1-2	CASSEAGRDYGYTF	TGTGCCAGCAGTGAAGCAGGGAGGGACTATGGCTACACCTTC
-	TRBV9	-	TRBJ1-5	CASSRGTNPNQPQHF	TGTGCCAGCAGCCGAGGAACCAATCCGAACCAGCCCCAGCATTTT
-	TRBV12-5	TRBD1	TRBJ2-1	CASGSGQGQRHEQFF	TGTGCTAGTGGTTCGGGACAGGGCCAACGGCATGAGCAGTTCTTC
-	TRBV5-1	TRBD2	TRBJ2-3	CASEPGLAGVDTQYF	TGCGCCAGTGAGCCGGGACTAGCGGGAGTCGATACGCAGTATTTT
-	TRBV2	-	TRBJ1-5	CASTERPQGQGQPQHF	TGTGCCAGCACCGAAAGGCCCCAGGGGCAGGGTCAGCCCCAGCATTTT
-	TRBV30	-	TRBJ2-1	CAWSPLGDAYNEQFF	TGTGCCTGGAGTCCCTTGGGAGACGCTTACAATGAGCAGTTCTTC
-	TRBV24-1	TRBD1	TRBJ1-5	CATSESTGTGNQPQHF	TGTGCCACCAGTGAGTCGACAGGGACAGGCAATCAGCCCCAGCATTTT
-	TRBV28	TRBD1	TRBJ2-1	CASSFPSTGTGGSNEQFF	TGTGCCAGCAGTTTCCCGTCGACCGGGACAGGGGGGAGTAATGAGCAGTTCTTC
-	TRBV19	-	TRBJ1-1	CASSRDTTEAFF	TGTGCCAGTAGTCGGGATACCACTGAAGCTTTCTTT
-	TRBV10-3	TRBD1	TRBJ1-6	CAISESGTGGYSPLHF	TGTGCCATCAGTGAGTCGGGGACAGGAGGTTATTCACCCCTCCACTTT
-	TRBV6-5	-	TRBJ1-2	CASSSWTDWNYGYTF	TGTGCCAGCAGTTCCTGGACAGACTGGAACTATGGCTACACCTTC
-	TRBV7-2	-	TRBJ2-3	CASSPYGVSDTQYF	TGTGCCAGCAGCCCGTATGGAGTGTCAGATACGCAGTATTTT
-	TRBV7-6	TRBD1	TRBJ2-1	CASSQQGADYNEQFF	TGTGCCAGCAGTCAACAGGGGGCAGACTACAATGAGCAGTTCTTC
-	TRBV6-1	TRBD1	TRBJ1-5	CASSDQGQGYQPQHF	TGTGCCAGCAGTGACCAGGGACAGGGCTATCAGCCCCAGCATTTT
-	TRBV19	TRBD2	TRBJ2-1	CASSIGAASGAAEQFF	TGTGCCAGTAGTATAGGGGCGGCTAGCGGGGCGGCTGAGCAGTTCTTC
-	TRBV5-8	TRBD1	TRBJ1-5	CASSSLGDSQGNQPQHF	TGTGCCAGCAGCTCGTTGGGGGACAGCCAGGGTAATCAGCCCCAGCATTTT
-	TRBV9	-	TRBJ1-1	CASSVEARGSTEAFF	TGTGCCAGCAGCGTAGAAGCCAGGGGCAGCACTGAAGCTTTCTTT
few	TRBV18	-	TRBJ1-6	CASSPVAGGGNSPLHF	TGTGCCAGCTCACCAGTCGCGGGGGGCGGAAATTCACCCCTCCACTTT
once	TRBV18	-	TRBJ1-2	CASSPTGQGRGYTF	TGTGCCAGCTCACCAACAGGGCAGGGGAGAGGCTACACCTTC
-	TRBV7-3	-	TRBJ2-1	CASSLAGHSYNEQFF	TGTGCCAGCAGCTTAGCGGGCCACTCCTACAATGAGCAGTTCTTC
-	TRBV9	-	TRBJ1-5	CASSVGGDRDQPQHF	TGTGCCAGCAGCGTCGGGGGGGACCGCGATCAGCCCCAGCATTTT
-	TRBV11-3	-	TRBJ2-1	CASSRPLGEVEQFF	TGTGCCAGCAGCCGCCCTTTAGGGGAGGTTGAGCAGTTCTTC
-	TRBV6-4	TRBD2	TRBJ2-3	CASSDSGTSGHTDTQYF	TGTGCCAGCAGTGACTCAGGGACTAGCGGCCACACAGATACGCAGTATTTT
-	TRBV5-1	-	TRBJ2-2	CASSFGGTGELFF	TGCGCCAGCAGCTTTGGAGGGACCGGGGAGCTGTTTTTT
-	TRBV6-5	-	TRBJ1-2	CASSYSALQSNYGYTF	TGTGCCAGCAGTTACTCGGCGTTACAGTCTAACTATGGCTACACCTTC
once	TRBV7-9	-	TRBJ1-5	CASSQNDNQPQHF	TGTGCCAGCAGCCAGAACGACAATCAGCCCCAGCATTTT
-	TRBV11-2	-	TRBJ1-4	CASSFGSRGEKLFF	TGTGCCAGCAGCTTTGGATCAAGGGGGGAAAAACTGTTTTTT
once	TRBV1	-	TRBJ2-4	CTSSQDLGASGGAPHIQYF	TGCACCAGCAGCCAAGATCTTGGTGCTAGCGGGGGGGCGCCACACATTCAGTACTTC
-	TRBV2	-	TRBJ1-4	CASRGGLFF	TGTGCCAGCAGGGGAGGACTGTTTTTT
once	TRBV6-6	-	TRBJ2-7	CASSYSGTGLNYEQYF	TGTGCCAGCAGTTACTCGGGAACCGGACTTAACTACGAGCAGTACTTC
once	TRBV9	-	TRBJ2-5	CASSVRGVGQGYQETQYF	TGTGCCAGCAGCGTAAGAGGTGTAGGGCAGGGATATCAAGAGACCCAGTACTTC
-	TRBV7-7	TRBD1	TRBJ2-5	CASSSTGDRGETQYF	TGTGCTAGCAGCTCCACAGGGGATCGGGGAGAGACCCAGTACTTC
-	TRBV6-4	TRBD2	TRBJ2-3	CASSEGLADTDTQYF	TGTGCCAGCAGTGAGGGGCTAGCGGACACAGATACGCAGTATTTT
-	TRBV28	TRBD1	TRBJ1-2	CASTSTGTGGYGYTF	TGTGCCAGCACCTCTACCGGGACAGGGGGCTATGGCTACACCTTC
-	TRBV19	TRBD2	TRBJ2-1	CASSRGLVYNEQFF	TGTGCCAGTAGTAGGGGACTAGTTTACAATGAGCAGTTCTTC
-	TRBV5-1	TRBD1	TRBJ2-1	CASSFTGGFYNEQFF	TGCGCCAGCAGCTTTACAGGGGGCTTTTACAATGAGCAGTTCTTC
-	TRBV19	-	TRBJ1-5	CASSVTGYSNQPQHF	TGTGCCAGTAGTGTCACAGGGTATAGCAATCAGCCCCAGCATTTT
once	TRBV7-3	TRBD2	TRBJ2-3	CASSSSSGSSTDTQYF	TGTGCCAGCAGCTCCTCTAGCGGGTCTAGCACAGATACGCAGTATTTT
-	TRBV11-2	TRBD1	TRBJ2-1	CASSLQGTGLSNEQFF	TGTGCCAGCAGCTTACAAGGGACAGGGTTATCCAATGAGCAGTTCTTC
-	TRBV18	TRBD1	TRBJ1-2	CASSQPGQPIYGYTF	TGTGCCAGCTCACAGCCGGGACAGCCGATCTATGGCTACACCTTC